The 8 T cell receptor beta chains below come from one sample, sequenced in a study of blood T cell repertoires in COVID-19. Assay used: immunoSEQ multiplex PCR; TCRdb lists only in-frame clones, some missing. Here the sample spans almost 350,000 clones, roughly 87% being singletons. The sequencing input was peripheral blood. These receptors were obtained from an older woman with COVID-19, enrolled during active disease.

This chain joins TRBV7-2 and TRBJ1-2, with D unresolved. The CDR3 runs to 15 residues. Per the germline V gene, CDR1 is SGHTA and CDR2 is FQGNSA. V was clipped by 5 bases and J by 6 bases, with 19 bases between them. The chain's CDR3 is CASSPNSQRIHGYTF. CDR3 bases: TGTGCCAGCAGCCCAAACAGTCAAAGGATCCATGGCTACACCTTC.

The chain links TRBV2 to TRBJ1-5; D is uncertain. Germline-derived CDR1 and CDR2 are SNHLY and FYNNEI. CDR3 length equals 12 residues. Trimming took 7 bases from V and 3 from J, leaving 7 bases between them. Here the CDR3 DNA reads TGTGCCAGCACCGGAGTCAATCAGCCCCAGCATTTT. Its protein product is CASTGVNQPQHF.

The CDR3 protein is CASSGYREETQYF. DNA for the CDR3: TGTGCCAGCAGCGGATACAGGGAGGAGACCCAGTACTTC. This chain uses TRBV7-2 with TRBJ2-5, with D possibly matching TRBD1 (6 bases). V gave up 5 bases and J gave up 5 bases, with 12 bases separating them. Germline CDR1 reads SGHTA; CDR2 reads FQGNSA. The CDR3 is 13 residues long.

The CDR3 DNA sequence: TGTGCCAGCAGCCAAGTGGGAGCGGAAAACATTCAGTACTTC. This sequence encodes CASSQVGAENIQYF. The chain uses TRBV14 and TRBJ2-4, with a possible D match to TRBD2 (5 bases). The ends were cut back, 1 base at V and 5 bases at J, with 9 bases in the middle. Germline lookup yields CDR1 SGHDN and CDR2 FVKESK. The CDR3 length is 14 residues.

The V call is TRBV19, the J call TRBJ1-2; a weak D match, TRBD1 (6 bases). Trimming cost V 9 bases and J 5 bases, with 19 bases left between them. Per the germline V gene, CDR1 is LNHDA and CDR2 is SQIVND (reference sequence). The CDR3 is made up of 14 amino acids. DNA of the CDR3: TGTGCCAGCCGATCGCCAGGGGTTAAGTATGGCTACACCTTC. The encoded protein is CASRSPGVKYGYTF.

Written as DNA, the CDR3 is TGTGCCAGCTCGCGAAACAGGAACACTGAAGCTTTCTTT. Its translation: CASSRNRNTEAFF. This chain joins TRBV7-3 and TRBJ1-1; the D is unclear. The CDR3 sequence is 13 residues long. Germline loops: CDR1 SGHTA, CDR2 FQGTGA. V gave up 8 bases and J gave up 1 base, with 11 bases separating them.

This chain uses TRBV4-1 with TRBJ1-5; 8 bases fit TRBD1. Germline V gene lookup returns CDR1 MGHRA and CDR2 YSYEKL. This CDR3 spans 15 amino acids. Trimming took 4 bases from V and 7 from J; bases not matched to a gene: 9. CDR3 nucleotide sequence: TGCGCCAGCAGCCTCCAGGACAGGGAAGAACAGCCCCAGCATTTT. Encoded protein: CASSLQDREEQPQHF.

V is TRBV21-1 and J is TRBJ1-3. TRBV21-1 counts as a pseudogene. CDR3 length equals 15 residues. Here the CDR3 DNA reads TGTGCCAGCAGCAAAGACGTACCACTCGGAAACACCATATATTTT. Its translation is CASSKDVPLGNTIYF.